The 6 T cell receptor beta chains below all came from one sample that was sequenced in a study of shared clonotypes between healthy human individuals. The assay was immunoSEQ multiplex PCR, and TCRdb's table has in-frame clones only and misses some. Counted here are 2 million to 2.5 million clones, 93% occurring once; the ten biggest clones make up 0.39%. Sample: naive CD4+ T cells from PBMCs. Sample subset: CD45RA+ positively selected. The receptors derive from a man aged 18 to 30 in good health. Some clones in this sample may be carry-over from other donors' samples.

The V call is TRBV6-4, the J call TRBJ2-1; D may match TRBD1 or TRBD2 (6 bases each). V shed 7 bases and J shed 2 bases, with 21 bases lying between them. The germline V gene encodes CDR1 MRHNA and CDR2 SNTAGT. The CDR3 length is 17 residues. The CDR3 DNA sequence: TGTGCCAGCATTGGACTAAGTTGGGGGCGGACCTACAATGAGCAGTTCTTC. Translation gives CASIGLSWGRTYNEQFF.

This clone has more than one count but fewer than ten. Other DNA sequences in this sample translate to the same CDR3. The J gene is TRBJ1-1, the V gene TRBV5-1; D call uncertain. The V end was cut by 4 bases, the J end by 1 base, with 8 bases between. This CDR3 has 13 amino acids. CDR1 SGHRS and CDR2 YFSETQ come from the germline V gene. CDR3 DNA: TGCGCCAGCAGCCCGGCCGCGAACACTGAAGCTTTCTTT. This sequence encodes CASSPAANTEAFF.

CDR3: CASSLLGVPLYSYEQYF. In nucleotides, the CDR3 is TGTGCCAGCAGCTTATTGGGGGTCCCCCTATACTCCTACGAGCAGTACTTC. The chain joins TRBV7-8 to TRBJ2-7; either TRBD1 or TRBD2 may fit D (5 bases each). This CDR3 region has 17 residues. Germline V CDR1 and CDR2: SGHVS, FQNEAQ. V lost 2 bases, J lost 0 bases, and 17 bases lay in between. Full variable domain (rest looked up from reference TRBV7-8 and TRBJ2-7): GAGVSQSPRYKVAKRGQDVALRCDPISGHVSLFWYQQALGQGPEFLTYFQNEAQLDKSGLPSDRFFAERPEGSVSTLKIQRTQQEDSAVYLCASSLLGVPLYSYEQYFGPGTRLTVT.

This chain links TRBV11-2 with TRBJ2-3; 13 bases match TRBD2. The V segment lost 1 base and the J segment 6 bases; nucleotides outside the gene matches: 7. Germline CDR1 is SGHAT and CDR2 is FQNNGV. The CDR3 is 17 residues long. The CDR3 spells CASSLAGTSGKRDTQYF. CDR3 coding DNA: TGTGCCAGCAGCTTAGCTGGGACTAGCGGGAAGAGGGATACGCAGTATTTT.

This rearrangement joins TRBV21-1 to TRBJ1-1. TRBV21-1 is deemed a pseudogene. The CDR3 loop spans 15 amino acids. The CDR3 nucleotides read TGTGCCAGCAGCAAAGATACGTGCATGAACACTGAAGCTTTCTTT. Amino acid sequence: CASSKDTCMNTEAFF.

Note on this clone: The sample has other DNA sequences that encode this CDR3 too. The gene calls are TRBV28 and TRBJ2-1; 11 bases map to TRBD2. The junction had 5 bases not matched to a gene; V was cut back by 5 bases and J by 5 bases. The germline gives CDR1 MDHEN, CDR2 SYDVKM. This CDR3 has 15 amino acids. CDR3 DNA: TGTGCCAGCAGTCCCCGGGGACTAGCGGACAATGAGCAGTTCTTC. This translates into CASSPRGLADNEQFF. The full variable domain, completed using reference TRBV28 and TRBJ2-1, is DVKVTQSSRYLVKRTGEKVFLECVQDMDHENMFWYRQDPGLGLRLIYFSYDVKMKEKGDIPEGYSVSREKKERFSLILESASTNQTSMYLCASSPRGLADNEQFFGPGTRLTVL.